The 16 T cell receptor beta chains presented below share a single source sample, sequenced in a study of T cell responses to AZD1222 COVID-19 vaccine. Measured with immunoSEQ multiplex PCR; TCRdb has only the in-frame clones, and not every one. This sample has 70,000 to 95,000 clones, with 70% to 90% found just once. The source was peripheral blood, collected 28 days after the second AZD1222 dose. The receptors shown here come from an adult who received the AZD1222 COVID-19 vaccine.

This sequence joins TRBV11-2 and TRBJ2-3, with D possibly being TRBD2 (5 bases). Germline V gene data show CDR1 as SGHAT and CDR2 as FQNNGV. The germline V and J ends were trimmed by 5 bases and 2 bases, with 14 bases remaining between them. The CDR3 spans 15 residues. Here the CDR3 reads CASSRSRDFTDTQYF. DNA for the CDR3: TGTGCCAGCAGCCGCTCGAGGGATTTCACAGATACGCAGTATTTT.

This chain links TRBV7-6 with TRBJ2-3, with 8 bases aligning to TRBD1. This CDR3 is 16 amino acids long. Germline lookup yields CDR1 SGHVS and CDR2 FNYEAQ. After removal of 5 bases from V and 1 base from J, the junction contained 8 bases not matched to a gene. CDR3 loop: CASSRRRGQGTDTQYF. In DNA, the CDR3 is TGTGCCAGCAGCAGAAGAAGGGGACAGGGCACAGATACGCAGTATTTT.

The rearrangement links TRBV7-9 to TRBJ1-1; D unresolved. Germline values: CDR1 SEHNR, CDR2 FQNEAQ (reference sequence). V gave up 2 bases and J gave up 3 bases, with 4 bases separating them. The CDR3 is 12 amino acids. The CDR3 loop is CASSLMDTEAFF. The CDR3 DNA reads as TGTGCCAGCAGCTTAATGGACACTGAAGCTTTCTTT.

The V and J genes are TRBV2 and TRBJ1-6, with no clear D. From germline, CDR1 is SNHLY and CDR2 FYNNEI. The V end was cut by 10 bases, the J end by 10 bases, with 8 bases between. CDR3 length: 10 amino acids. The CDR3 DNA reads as TGTGCCACCCGACCCTCACCCCTCCACTTT. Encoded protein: CATRPSPLHF.

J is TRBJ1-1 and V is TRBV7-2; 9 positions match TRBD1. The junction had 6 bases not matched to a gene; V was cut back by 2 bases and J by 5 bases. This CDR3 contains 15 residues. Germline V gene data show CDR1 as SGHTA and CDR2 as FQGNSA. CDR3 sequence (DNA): TGTGCCAGCAGCTTAACAGGGGGCGGGAGGACTGAAGCTTTCTTT. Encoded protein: CASSLTGGGRTEAFF.

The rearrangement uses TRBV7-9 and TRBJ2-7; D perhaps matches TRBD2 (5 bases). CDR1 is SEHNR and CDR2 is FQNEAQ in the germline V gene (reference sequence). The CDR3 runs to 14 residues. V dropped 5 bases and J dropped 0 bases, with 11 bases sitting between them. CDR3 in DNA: TGTGCCAGCAGCCCCCAGACTATCTCCTACGAGCAGTACTTC. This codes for CASSPQTISYEQYF.

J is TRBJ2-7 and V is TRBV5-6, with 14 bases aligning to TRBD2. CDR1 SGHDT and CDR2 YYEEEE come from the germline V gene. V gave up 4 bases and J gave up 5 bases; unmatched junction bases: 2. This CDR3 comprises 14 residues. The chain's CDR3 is CASSPGLAGDEQYF. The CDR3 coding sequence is TGTGCCAGCAGCCCGGGACTAGCGGGAGACGAGCAGTACTTC.

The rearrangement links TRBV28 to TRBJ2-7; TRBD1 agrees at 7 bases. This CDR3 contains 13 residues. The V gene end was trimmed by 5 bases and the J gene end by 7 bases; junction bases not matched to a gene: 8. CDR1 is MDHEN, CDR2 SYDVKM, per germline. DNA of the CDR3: TGTGCCAGCAGTCAGACAGGGTTTCGGGAGCAGTACTTC. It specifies CASSQTGFREQYF. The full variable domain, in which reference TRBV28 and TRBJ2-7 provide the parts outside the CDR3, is DVKVTQSSRYLVKRTGEKVFLECVQDMDHENMFWYRQDPGLGLRLIYFSYDVKMKEKGDIPEGYSVSREKKERFSLILESASTNQTSMYLCASSQTGFREQYFGPGTRLTVT.

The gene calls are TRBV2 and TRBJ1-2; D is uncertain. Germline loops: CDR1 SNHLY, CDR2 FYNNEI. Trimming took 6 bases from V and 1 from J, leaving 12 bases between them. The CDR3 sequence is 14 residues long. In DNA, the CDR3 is TGTGCCAGCAGAGATCAGGAGATTAACTATGGCTACACCTTC. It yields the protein CASRDQEINYGYTF.

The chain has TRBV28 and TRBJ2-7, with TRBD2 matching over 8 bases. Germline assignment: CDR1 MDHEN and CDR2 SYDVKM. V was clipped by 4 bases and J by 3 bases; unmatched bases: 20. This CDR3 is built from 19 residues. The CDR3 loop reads CASSSTGGDSVRSRYEQYF. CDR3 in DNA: TGTGCCAGCAGTTCTACCGGGGGGGACTCCGTCCGGAGCCGCTACGAGCAGTACTTC.

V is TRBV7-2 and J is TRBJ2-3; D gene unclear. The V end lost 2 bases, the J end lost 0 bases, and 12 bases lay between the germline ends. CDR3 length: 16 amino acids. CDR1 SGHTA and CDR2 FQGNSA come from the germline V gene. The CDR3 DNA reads TGTGCCAGCAGCTTAATTTCATCTCGCAGCACAGATACGCAGTATTTT. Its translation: CASSLISSRSTDTQYF.

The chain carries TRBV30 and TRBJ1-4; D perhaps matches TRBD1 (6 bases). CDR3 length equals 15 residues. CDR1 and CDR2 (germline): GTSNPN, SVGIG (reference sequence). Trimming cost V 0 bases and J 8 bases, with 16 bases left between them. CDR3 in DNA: TGTGCCTGGAGTGTACAGGGCAGTTTGGGGGAAAAACTGTTTTTT. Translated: CAWSVQGSLGEKLFF.

The CDR3 region has the DNA TGTGCCAGCAGCTTCCCTAGCGGGAGTACAGATACGCAGTATTTT. Translating it yields CASSFPSGSTDTQYF. The chain combines TRBV5-6 with TRBJ2-3, with 10 positions matching TRBD2. V was pared by 2 bases and J by 3 bases, with 3 bases of the junction left unmatched. There are 15 residues in the CDR3. Looked up from germline, CDR1 is SGHDT and CDR2 is YYEEEE. Combining the CDR3 with reference TRBV5-6 and TRBJ2-3 gives the whole variable domain DAGVTQSPTHLIKTRGQQVTLRCSPKSGHDTVSWYQQALGQGPQFIFQYYEEEERQRGNFPDRFSGHQFPNYSSELNVNALLLGDSALYLCASSFPSGSTDTQYFGPGTRLTVL.

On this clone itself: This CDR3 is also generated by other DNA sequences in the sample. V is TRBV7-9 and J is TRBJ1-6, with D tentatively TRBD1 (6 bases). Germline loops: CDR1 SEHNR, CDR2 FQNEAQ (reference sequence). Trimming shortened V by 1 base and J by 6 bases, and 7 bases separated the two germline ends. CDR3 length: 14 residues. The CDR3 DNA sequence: TGTGCCAGCAGCTTAGGACAGGTTAATTCACCCCTCCACTTT. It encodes CASSLGQVNSPLHF.

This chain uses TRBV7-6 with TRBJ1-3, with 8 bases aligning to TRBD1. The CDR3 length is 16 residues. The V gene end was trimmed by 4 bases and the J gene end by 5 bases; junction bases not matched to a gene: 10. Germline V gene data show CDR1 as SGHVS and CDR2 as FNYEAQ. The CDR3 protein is CASSSLLTGDRNTIYF. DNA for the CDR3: TGTGCCAGCAGCTCCCTTCTGACAGGGGACCGAAACACCATATATTTT.

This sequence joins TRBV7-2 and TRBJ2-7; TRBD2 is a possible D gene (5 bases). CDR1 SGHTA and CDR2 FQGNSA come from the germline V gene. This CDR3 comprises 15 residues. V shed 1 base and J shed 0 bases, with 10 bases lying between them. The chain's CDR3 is CASSLGVGSSYEQYF. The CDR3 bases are TGTGCCAGCAGCTTAGGGGTAGGGAGCTCCTACGAGCAGTACTTC.